The entry below gives a single TCR beta chain sequence along with its context. Its specificity is not known. TCRdb called the RT-PCR reads again in MiXCR, with one record for every CDR3 protein. The sample carries about 700,000 distinct CDR3 sequences, more than 11% recorded once. This sample was included in a study of response to subunit inactivated influenza vaccine. Notes on the study in general: Every seasonal influenza vaccination brings in few new T cells, the authors suggested.

V was shortened by 5 bases and J by 5 bases, with 11 bases between the two germline ends. The CDR3 has 13 amino acids. The germline V gene encodes CDR1 LGHNA and CDR2 YNFKEQ. This sample comprised PBMCs from blood, obtained less than 15 days before vaccination. The rearrangement joins TRBV4-2 to TRBJ2-3; no clear D. The source of this sequence is a man aged 50 to 59 who received an inactivated influenza vaccine. CDR3 bases: TGTGCCAGCAGCTCGGGCCCGAGAGATACGCAGTATTTT. It is translated as CASSSGPRDTQYF.